This T cell receptor (beta chain) was documented in a study of cytomegalovirus exposure and HLA in healthy donors. Study-level findings and limits: A classifier reportedly called cytomegalovirus status with high sensitivity and specificity.

Turning to this clone: As yet, its antigen is unknown.

Repertoires were generated with immunoSEQ multiplex PCR, while TCRdb's copy carries only in-frame clones and drops some. The data show tens of thousands of clones, approximately 96% seen once. The clonotype was recovered from a woman aged 18-29 years in good health and CMV-seropositive. Sequences were obtained from PBMCs.

In DNA, the CDR3 is TGTGCCATCAGCATTCAACAGGGGTCCACTGAAGCTTTCTTT. It codes for CAISIQQGSTEAFF. The chain recombines TRBV10-3 with TRBJ1-1; 7 nucleotides agree with TRBD1. Germline trimming cut 6 bases from V and 4 bases from J; bases unmatched to any gene: 8. Germline V gene sequence: CDR1 ENHRY, CDR2 SYGVKD. The CDR3 spans 14 residues.